Listed below are T cell receptor beta chains from one sample, sequenced in a study of T cell responses to AZD1222 COVID-19 vaccine. Profiled with immunoSEQ multiplex PCR; TCRdb holds only in-frame clones, not every one. The repertoire holds around 88,000 clones, with roughly 86% as singletons. The sample was peripheral blood, taken on day 0 of AZD1222 vaccination. These receptors were obtained from an adult in good health. Each CDR3 is given with its conserved first and last residue. A D gene is named only where the DNA matches it firmly. Expanded clones are given a class, and other clones once, few, many or no size at all.

CDR3 DNA	CDR3 protein	J gene	V gene	D gene	clone size
TGCAGTGCTAGTGCGGGCCGCTCCTACAATGAGCAGTTCTTC	CSASAGRSYNEQFF	TRBJ2-1	TRBV20-1	-	-
TGTGCCAGCAGTTCCCTAGCGGGACCGACCGGGGAGCTGTTTTTT	CASSSLAGPTGELFF	TRBJ2-2	TRBV6-2/TRBV6-3	TRBD2	-
TGCGCCAGCAGTGACCCCGGGACAGGGCAATACAATGAGCAGTTCTTC	CASSDPGTGQYNEQFF	TRBJ2-1	TRBV10-2	TRBD1	-
TGCGCCAGCAGCCCGGAACAGGGAATCAATCAGCCCCAGCATTTT	CASSPEQGINQPQHF	TRBJ1-5	TRBV4-3	-	-
TGTGCCTGGAGTGTACTCAGTTCACCCCTCCACTTT	CAWSVLSSPLHF	TRBJ1-6	TRBV30	-	-
TGTGCCAGCTCACCATTCGTTCAGGACAGCAAAAATACGCAGTATTTT	CASSPFVQDSKNTQYF	TRBJ2-3	TRBV18	-	-
TGCGCCAGCAGGTGGGGGGACAGCTCTGGAAACACCATATATTTT	CASRWGDSSGNTIYF	TRBJ1-3	TRBV5-1	TRBD1	few
TGTGCCAGCACCCTTCAGACACTGAACACTGAAGCTTTCTTT	CASTLQTLNTEAFF	TRBJ1-1	TRBV2	-	-
TGCGCCAGCAGCTTGGTGGCAGGGGTCAATGAGCAGTTCTTC	CASSLVAGVNEQFF	TRBJ2-1	TRBV5-1	-	-
TGTGCCAGCACCCGAGCGGTCACCGGGGAGCTGTTTTTT	CASTRAVTGELFF	TRBJ2-2	TRBV28	-	-
TGTGCCAGCAGTCCAATCACCGGGGAGCTGTTTTTT	CASSPITGELFF	TRBJ2-2	TRBV28	-	-
TGTGCCAGCAGCCAAGGGGCCGGACTCTTCTATGGCTACACCTTC	CASSQGAGLFYGYTF	TRBJ1-2	TRBV3-1/TRBV3-2	-	-
TGTGCCAGCAGCCCAAAACGGACAGGGCCTGGGGCCAACGTCCTGACTTTC	CASSPKRTGPGANVLTF	TRBJ2-6	TRBV5-4	TRBD1	-
TGTGCCAGCCATGGCGGGGGTTCTGAAAAACTGTTTTTT	CASHGGGSEKLFF	TRBJ1-4	TRBV28	-	-
TGTGCCAGCATGGGACAGGCGTGGACCGGGGAGCTGTTTTTT	CASMGQAWTGELFF	TRBJ2-2	TRBV27	TRBD1	-
TGTGCCAGTAGTACAGGACCGGGCAATCAGCCCCAGCATTTT	CASSTGPGNQPQHF	TRBJ1-5	TRBV19	-	-
TGTGCCAGCAGCCCCCAGGCGGGAGTGACAGATACGCAGTATTTT	CASSPQAGVTDTQYF	TRBJ2-3	TRBV7-9	TRBD2	-
TGTGCCAGCAGATTCCTCAGGGGACCACTCTCTGGGGCCAACGTCCTGACTTTC	CASRFLRGPLSGANVLTF	TRBJ2-6	TRBV11-2	-	-
TGCAGCACCCTGACAGCGTATGGCTACACCTTC	CSTLTAYGYTF	TRBJ1-2	TRBV29-1	-	-
TGTGCCAGCAGTTTAGACAGGGGAACTGAAGCTTTCTTT	CASSLDRGTEAFF	TRBJ1-1	TRBV28	TRBD1	-
TGTGCCACTGCAGTGGATCTGGACCTTCGAACCGATACGCAGTATTTT	CATAVDLDLRTDTQYF	TRBJ2-3	TRBV10-3	-	once
TGTGCCAGCAGTTTAGATCAGGATCAGCCCCAGCATTTT	CASSLDQDQPQHF	TRBJ1-5	TRBV28	-	-
TGCAGTGCTAGTCCCCACAGTGCAACTAATGAAAAACTGTTTTTT	CSASPHSATNEKLFF	TRBJ1-4	TRBV20-1	-	-
TGTGCCAGCAGCCAAGATCTAGGGAGGCGCCAAGAGACCCAGTACTTC	CASSQDLGRRQETQYF	TRBJ2-5	TRBV14	-	-
TGTGCCAGCAGTTACTCGCGGAGCGGAAGGGTGAATGAGCAGTTCTTC	CASSYSRSGRVNEQFF	TRBJ2-1	TRBV6-5	-	-
TGTGCCAGTAGTATCACCAGGCTCGATACTTACACCTTC	CASSITRLDTYTF	TRBJ1-2	TRBV19	-	-
TGTGCCAGCAGCCGGGTAGGTGGGGGCTACGAGCAGTACTTC	CASSRVGGGYEQYF	TRBJ2-7	TRBV21-1	-	-
TGTGCCAGCAGCTTAGGGGGGAGGAACACTGAAGCTTTCTTT	CASSLGGRNTEAFF	TRBJ1-1	TRBV5-4	-	few
TGTGCCAGCAGCCCGAGGGGAGATACGCAGTATTTT	CASSPRGDTQYF	TRBJ2-3	TRBV7-2	-	-
TGTGCCAGCAGCTTTGGGTCTTACGAGCAGTACTTC	CASSFGSYEQYF	TRBJ2-7	TRBV11-2	-	-
TGTGCCAGCAGTCGGGGACAGACGAACACCGGGGAGCTGTTTTTT	CASSRGQTNTGELFF	TRBJ2-2	TRBV7-9	TRBD1	few
TGTGCCAGCAGTTACGTCTCACAAAGCAATCAGCCCCAGCATTTT	CASSYVSQSNQPQHF	TRBJ1-5	TRBV19	-	-
TGTGCCAGCAGTTGGGACAGTAGTTTGGCTGGAAACACCATATATTTT	CASSWDSSLAGNTIYF	TRBJ1-3	TRBV28	TRBD1	-
TGTGCCAGCAGCGTAGGAGGACAGGCAACGAACACCGGGGAGCTGTTTTTT	CASSVGGQATNTGELFF	TRBJ2-2	TRBV9	TRBD1	-
TGTGCCAGCAGTGAAGGGACTAGCGCTTTATACGAGCAGTACTTC	CASSEGTSALYEQYF	TRBJ2-7	TRBV6-1	TRBD2	-
TGTGCCATCAGTAACCAACTAGCGGGAGCCGGAGATACGCAGTATTTT	CAISNQLAGAGDTQYF	TRBJ2-3	TRBV10-3	TRBD2	once
TGTGCCAGCAGCTTCGGCGGGAGAGGCTACGAGCAGTACTTC	CASSFGGRGYEQYF	TRBJ2-7	TRBV7-2	TRBD2	-